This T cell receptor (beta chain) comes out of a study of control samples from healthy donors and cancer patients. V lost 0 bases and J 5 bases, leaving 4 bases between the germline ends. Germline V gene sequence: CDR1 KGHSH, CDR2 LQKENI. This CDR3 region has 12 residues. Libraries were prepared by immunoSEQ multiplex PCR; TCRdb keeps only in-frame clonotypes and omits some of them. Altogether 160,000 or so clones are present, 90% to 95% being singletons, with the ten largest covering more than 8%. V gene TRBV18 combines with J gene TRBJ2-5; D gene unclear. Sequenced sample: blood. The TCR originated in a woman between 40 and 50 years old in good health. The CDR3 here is CASSPPSETQYF. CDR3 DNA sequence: TGTGCCAGCTCACCACCGTCGGAGACCCAGTACTTC. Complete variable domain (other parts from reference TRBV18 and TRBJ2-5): NAGVMQNPRHLVRRRGQEARLRCSPMKGHSHVYWYRQLPEEGLKFMVYLQKENIIDESGMPKERFSAEFPKEGPSILRIQQVVRGDSAAYFCASSPPSETQYFGPGTRLLVL.